The clone carrying this T cell receptor (beta chain) was picked up many times. Its specificity is not known. Time point given: newly diagnosed GD, antithyroid drugs for less than 3 months. PBMC-extracted RNA yielded the TCR library. The data were obtained in a study of regulatory T cells in long-lasting Graves disease. Construction of TCR beta libraries relied on iRepertoire HTBI primers and on Arm-PCR targeting CDR3 regions. TCRdb redid the calling of the multiplex PCR reads with MiXCR, one entry per CDR3 protein. The sample records roughly 500,000 distinct CDR3 sequences, approximately 12% being singletons. Findings and caveats of the study: Newly diagnosed patients shared 966 public clonotypes; persistent patients shared about 2,500. Persistent Graves' cases showed lower TCR diversity than newly diagnosed cases.

V dropped 5 bases and J dropped 3 bases, with 11 bases sitting between them. The CDR3 spans 13 residues. The germline gives CDR1 SGDLS, CDR2 YYNGEE. In addition, the sample was reused for a study of T cells in Graves' hyperthyroidism and ophthalmopathy. From that report: Patients showing uncontrolled infection, other autoimmune disease, pregnancy or lactation were ineligible. Most clonotypes that expanded in the thyroid above 0.001 also showed up in blood.

This receptor was obtained from a man between 25 and 39 years old with Graves disease. Sequences were derived from peripheral blood mononuclear cells (PBMCs), sampled at new diagnosis, from a patient treated with antithyroid drugs. This chain connects TRBV9 to TRBJ1-2; D is unresolved. The CDR3, as DNA: TGTGCCAGCAGTGCCACAGTTTACTATGGCTACACCTTC. Encoded protein: CASSATVYYGYTF.